This entry lists 17 T cell receptor beta chains sequenced from one sample in a study of CD8 T cells in ankylosing spondylitis. Each CDR3 protein is one row after TCRdb ran MiXCR on the 5' RACE reads. The repertoire holds about 300,000 distinct CDR3 sequences, with roughly 10% as singletons. Sequencing was carried out using blood, either unsorted or a sorted T cell fraction (not recorded which). Every receptor here comes from a female donor with ankylosing spondylitis or in good health (not recorded which).

This clonotype has at least ten counts. V is TRBV5-1 and J is TRBJ1-3, with a weak D call TRBD1 (5 bases). The CDR3 loop spans 15 amino acids. From germline, CDR1 is SGHRS and CDR2 YFSETQ. The V and J ends lost 3 bases and 0 bases respectively, with 10 bases between them. DNA for the CDR3: TGCGCCAGCAGCTGGGGGGGGAGCTCTGGAAACACCATATATTTT. Translated: CASSWGGSSGNTIYF. The variable domain in full, with the rest retrieved from reference TRBV5-1 and TRBJ1-3, is KAGVTQTPRYLIKTRGQQVTLSCSPISGHRSVSWYQQTPGQGLQFLFEYFSETQRNKGNFPGRFSGRQFSNSRSEMNVSTLELGDSALYLCASSWGGSSGNTIYFGEGSWLTVV.

In this sample, this clonotype turned up many times. The CDR3 DNA follows: TGTGCCACCAGCATTCCTCGGACAAACGCTAACTATGGCTACACCTTC. Translated: CATSIPRTNANYGYTF. The V gene is TRBV15, the J gene TRBJ1-2, with a weak D call TRBD1 (5 bases). There are 16 residues in the CDR3. Germline loops: CDR1 LNHNV, CDR2 YYDKDF (reference sequence). Trimming took 4 bases from V and 0 from J, leaving 15 bases between them.

This clonotype was detected a few times. This sequence joins TRBV18 and TRBJ2-3, with 11 bases aligning to TRBD2. V shed 1 base and J 4 bases; nucleotides not matched to a gene: 4. Germline V gives CDR1 KGHSH, CDR2 LQKENI. The length of the CDR3 is 16 residues. This chain's CDR3 is CASSPLAGGPSDTQYF. The CDR3 DNA is TGTGCCAGCTCACCACTAGCGGGAGGGCCCTCAGATACGCAGTATTTT.

Only a few counts were recorded for this clonotype. The chain joins TRBV12-3 or TRBV12-4 to TRBJ1-1; D is perhaps TRBD1 (5 bases). V was clipped by 6 bases and J by 3 bases, with 8 bases between them. There are 12 residues in the CDR3. The CDR3 bases are TGTGCCAGCAGGACCAGGGACACTGAAGCTTTCTTT. Residues: CASRTRDTEAFF.

The chain links TRBV7-2 to TRBJ2-3; D is unresolved. Germline CDR1 is SGHTA and CDR2 is FQGNSA. Deletions cut 5 bases from V and 3 bases from J, with 15 bases between. This CDR3 comprises 15 residues. DNA of the CDR3: TGTGCCAGCAGCCCCACGAGGTCCGGGACAGATACGCAGTATTTT. It yields the protein CASSPTRSGTDTQYF.

In this sample, this clonotype turned up a few times. This chain links TRBV15 with TRBJ2-5; D unresolved. Deletions cut 0 bases from V and 9 bases from J, with 14 bases between. CDR1 is LNHNV and CDR2 is YYDKDF in the germline V gene (reference sequence). The CDR3 has 14 amino acids. As DNA, the CDR3 is TGTGCCACCAGCAGAGAGGTAGCAGGTGGGGCCCAGTACTTC. Translating gives CATSREVAGGAQYF.

About this clonotype itself: Its ends do not fully match the called genes, so a read error is possible. CDR3 sequence reads: CSATSGSQETQSF. The CDR3 DNA sequence: TGCAGTGCCACCTCCGGGAGTCAGGAGACCCAGTCCTTC. J is TRBJ2-5 and V is TRBV20-1, with D maybe TRBD2 (6 bases). The CDR3 is made up of 13 amino acids. Germline V gene data show CDR1 as DFQATT and CDR2 as SNEGSKA (reference sequence).

This clonotype was observed many times. This chain joins TRBV4-1 and TRBJ2-1; no clear D. This CDR3 is 14 amino acids long. Per germline, CDR1 MGHRA and CDR2 YSYEKL. The ends were cut back, 9 bases at V and 3 bases at J, with 15 bases in the middle. The CDR3 sequence is CASTQVAVYNEQFF. CDR3 DNA: TGCGCCAGTACCCAGGTCGCGGTCTACAATGAGCAGTTCTTC.

In its sample, this clonotype was seen many times. The chain couples TRBV5-8 to TRBJ2-3; 9 positions match TRBD1. V was clipped by 0 bases and J by 5 bases; unmatched bases: 7. This CDR3 region has 16 residues. Germline V gene lookup returns CDR1 SGHTS and CDR2 YDEGEE. This CDR3 reads CASSLGYRGLEDTQYF. The DNA for the CDR3 is TGTGCCAGCAGCTTGGGATACAGGGGGCTAGAAGATACGCAGTATTTT.

This clonotype has a count of ten or more. The chain has TRBV5-1 and TRBJ2-1; maybe TRBD2 (6 bases). V was clipped by 0 bases and J by 4 bases, with 11 bases between them. The CDR3 runs 15 residues. Germline loops: CDR1 SGHRS, CDR2 YFSETQ. CDR3 in amino acids: CASSLAGLTYNEQFF. CDR3 bases: TGCGCCAGCAGCTTGGCGGGACTTACTTACAATGAGCAGTTCTTC.

This chain joins TRBV4-1 and TRBJ1-2, with D unclear. The ends were cut back, 3 bases at V and 11 bases at J, with 28 bases in the middle. The CDR3 is made up of 17 amino acids. Per the germline V gene, CDR1 is MGHRA and CDR2 is YSYEKL. This chain's CDR3 is CASSHDLKGGIWPRYTF. The CDR3 nucleotides are TGCGCCAGCAGCCACGACCTTAAAGGAGGTATATGGCCGAGGTACACCTTC.

The J gene is TRBJ2-2, the V gene TRBV5-1; D might be TRBD2 (6 bases). V was clipped by 4 bases and J by 7 bases, with 23 bases between them. The CDR3 extends over 17 amino acids. CDR1 is SGHRS and CDR2 is YFSETQ in the germline V gene. This CDR3 is CASSAPGLTGSLGELFF. The DNA for the CDR3 is TGCGCCAGCAGCGCTCCCGGACTAACGGGAAGCCTCGGGGAGCTGTTTTTT.

In this sample, this clonotype turned up many times. This chain uses TRBV27 with TRBJ1-5; D unresolved. CDR1 is MNHEY, CDR2 SMNVEV, per germline (reference sequence). V was clipped by 6 bases and J by 0 bases, with 9 bases between them. CDR3 size: 14 residues. CDR3 residues: CASSHRVSNQPQHF. In DNA form, the CDR3 reads TGTGCCAGCAGCCATCGTGTTAGCAATCAGCCCCAGCATTTT.

This clonotype showed up many times. The DNA for the CDR3 is TGCGCCAGCAGCTTGTTGGTCTCGGAGACCCAGTACTTC. It specifies CASSLLVSETQYF. V gene TRBV5-1 combines with J gene TRBJ2-5; D ambiguous. CDR1 SGHRS and CDR2 YFSETQ come from the germline V gene. V lost 1 base to trimming and J lost 5 bases, with 9 bases between them. The CDR3 consists of 13 residues.

Many counts were recorded for this clonotype. V and J are TRBV5-1 and TRBJ2-1; 10 bases line up with TRBD2. The ends lost 6 bases at V and 7 bases at J; junction bases unmatched: 7. There are 14 residues in the CDR3. CDR1 and CDR2 (germline): SGHRS, YFSETQ. The CDR3: CASTPGLATNEQFF. CDR3 bases: TGCGCCAGCACACCGGGACTAGCGACTAATGAGCAGTTCTTC.

This clonotype showed up just a few times. V gene TRBV2 combines with J gene TRBJ2-7, with D unresolved. V was clipped by 6 bases and J by 6 bases, with 6 bases between them. The length of the CDR3 is 10 residues. Germline CDR1 SNHLY, CDR2 FYNNEI. The CDR3 sequence: CASRRTEQYF. DNA for the CDR3: TGTGCCAGCAGGCGGACCGAGCAGTACTTC.

This clonotype was observed many times. The chain is built from TRBV3-1 and TRBJ1-2; tentatively, D is TRBD1 (5 bases). Trimming stripped 4 bases from V and 7 bases from J, with 13 bases between. Germline CDR1 LGHDT, CDR2 YNNKEL (reference sequence). The CDR3 sequence is 13 residues long. Here the CDR3 reads CASSLAGGGGYTF. The CDR3 region has the DNA TGTGCCAGCAGCCTAGCGGGGGGTGGTGGCTACACCTTC. Drawing the rest from reference TRBV3-1 and TRBJ1-2, the complete variable domain is DTAVSQTPKYLVTQMGNDKSIKCEQNLGHDTMYWYKQDSKKFLKIMFSYNNKELIINETVPNRFSPKSPDKAHLNLHINSLELGDSAVYFCASSLAGGGGYTFGSGTRLTVV.